Each of the 5 T cell receptor beta chains below was sequenced from the same sample in a study of lymphopenia after photon versus proton radiotherapy. Repertoires were generated with immunoSEQ multiplex PCR, while TCRdb's copy carries only in-frame clones and drops some. The sample contains approximately 53,000 clones, approximately 92% of which appear only once. The sample here was peripheral blood, taken from a patient treated with photon-based radiotherapy. All receptors derive from a woman in her thirties or forties with cholangiocarcinoma.

By share, this clone counts as medium-sized. CDR3 residues: CASSPGQSYGYTF. In DNA, the CDR3 is TGTGCCAGCAGTCCTGGACAGTCCTATGGCTACACCTTC. The rearrangement uses TRBV27 and TRBJ1-2; possibly TRBD1 for D (6 bases). Germline V gene lookup returns CDR1 MNHEY and CDR2 SMNVEV (reference sequence). There are 13 residues in the CDR3. V was shortened by 5 bases and J by 4 bases, with 11 bases between the two germline ends.

V and J are TRBV11-1 and TRBJ2-7; possible D gene TRBD1, 6 bases. Germline-derived CDR1 and CDR2 are SGHAT and FQDESV (reference sequence). This CDR3 spans 13 amino acids. Trimming removed 5 bases from V and 4 bases from J, with 12 bases in between. CDR3 DNA: TGTGCCAGCAGCACCGGGACAAATTACGAGCAGTACTTC. This codes for CASSTGTNYEQYF.

The rearrangement joins TRBV5-1 to TRBJ2-7; 8 nucleotides agree with TRBD2. V was pared by 4 bases and J by 3 bases, with 9 bases of the junction left unmatched. CDR3 length equals 15 residues. Germline CDR1 SGHRS, CDR2 YFSETQ. CDR3 protein: CASSPVRGLGYEQYF. DNA for the CDR3: TGCGCCAGCAGCCCAGTCCGGGGACTAGGCTACGAGCAGTACTTC.

The count of this clone is one. The V call is TRBV27, the J call TRBJ1-2; D ambiguous. The CDR3 loop spans 13 amino acids. Trimming removed 6 bases from V and 1 base from J, with 9 bases in between. CDR1 and CDR2 (germline): MNHEY, SMNVEV (reference sequence). This CDR3 is CASRGILNYGYTF. In DNA form, the CDR3 reads TGTGCCAGCAGGGGAATCCTTAACTATGGCTACACCTTC.

The V call is TRBV7-2, the J call TRBJ1-3, with D possibly matching TRBD1 (6 bases). Germline assignment: CDR1 SGHTA and CDR2 FQGNSA. V shed 5 bases and J shed 0 bases, with 14 bases lying between them. This CDR3 region has 16 residues. The CDR3 DNA sequence: TGTGCCAGCAGCCCCGGACAGTCCCGCTCTGGAAACACCATATATTTT. Protein: CASSPGQSRSGNTIYF.